This T cell receptor beta chain was sequenced in a study of cytomegalovirus exposure and HLA in healthy donors. Study context: It was reported in a later analysis that the same platform had been used for the 90 to 150 validation repertoires as for the 550 to 750 first-cohort repertoires. Study-wide results and caveats: TCR beta chains numbering some 160 were designated cytomegalovirus-associated.

Clones were sequenced by immunoSEQ multiplex PCR, and TCRdb holds only the in-frame ones, with some missing. The sample contains 110,000 to 150,000 clones, approximately 94% of which appear only once. Germline CDR1 reads MNHNS; CDR2 reads SASEGT. This CDR3 region has 15 residues. J gave up 3 bases and V 5 bases, and 7 bases lay outside the gene matches. Turning to this clone: What it binds is not known.

The chain combines TRBV6-1 with TRBJ1-1; 9 nucleotides line up with TRBD1. Sequencing was performed on PBMCs. This receptor was identified in a man aged 18-30 years in good health and CMV-seropositive. The CDR3 sequence: CASSHRTGGYTEAFF. In nucleotides, the CDR3 is TGTGCCAGCAGTCATCGAACAGGGGGCTACACTGAAGCTTTCTTT.